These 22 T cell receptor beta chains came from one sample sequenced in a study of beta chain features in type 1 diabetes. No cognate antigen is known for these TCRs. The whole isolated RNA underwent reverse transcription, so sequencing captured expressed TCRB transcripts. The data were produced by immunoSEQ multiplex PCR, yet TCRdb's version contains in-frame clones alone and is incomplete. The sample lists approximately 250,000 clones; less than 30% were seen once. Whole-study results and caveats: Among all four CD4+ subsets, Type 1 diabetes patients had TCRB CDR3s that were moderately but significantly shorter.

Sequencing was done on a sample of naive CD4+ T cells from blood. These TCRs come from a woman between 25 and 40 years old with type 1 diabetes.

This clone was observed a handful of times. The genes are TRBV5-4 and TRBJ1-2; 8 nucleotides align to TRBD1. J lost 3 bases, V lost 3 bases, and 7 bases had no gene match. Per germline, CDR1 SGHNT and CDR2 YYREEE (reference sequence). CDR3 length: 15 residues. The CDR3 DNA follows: TGTGCCAGCAGCTCTGCAGGGGGCGCCGACTATGGCTACACCTTC. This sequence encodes CASSSAGGADYGYTF.

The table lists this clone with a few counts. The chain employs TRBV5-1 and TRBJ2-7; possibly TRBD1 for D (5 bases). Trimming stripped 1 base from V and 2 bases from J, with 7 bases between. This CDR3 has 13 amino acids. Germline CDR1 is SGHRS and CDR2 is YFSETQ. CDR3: CASSLRQPYEQYF. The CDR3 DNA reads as TGCGCCAGCAGCTTGCGACAGCCCTACGAGCAGTACTTC.

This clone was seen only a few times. CDR3 loop: CSVEVSSLGTQYF. CDR3 DNA sequence: TGCAGCGTTGAAGTATCTAGCTTGGGGACCCAGTACTTC. The chain joins TRBV29-1 to TRBJ2-5, with D tentatively TRBD2 (5 bases). The germline CDR1 and CDR2 sequences are SQVTM and ANQGSEA. The CDR3 is 13 amino acids. The V gene lost 1 base and the J gene lost 7 bases, with 13 bases spanning the gap.

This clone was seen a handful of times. CDR3 residues: CSVVGGTNTEAFF. The DNA of the CDR3 is TGCAGCGTTGTGGGGGGGACGAACACTGAAGCTTTCTTT. The genes are TRBV29-1 and TRBJ1-1; D is perhaps TRBD1 (5 bases). The V end was cut by 4 bases, the J end by 1 base, with 10 bases between. This CDR3 comprises 13 residues. CDR1 is SQVTM, CDR2 ANQGSEA, per germline.

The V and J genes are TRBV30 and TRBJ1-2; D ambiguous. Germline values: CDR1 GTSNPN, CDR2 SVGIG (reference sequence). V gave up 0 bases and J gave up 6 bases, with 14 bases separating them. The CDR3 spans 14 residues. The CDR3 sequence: CAWSVKVRRNGYTF. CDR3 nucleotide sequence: TGTGCCTGGAGTGTAAAAGTTCGGCGGAATGGCTACACCTTC.

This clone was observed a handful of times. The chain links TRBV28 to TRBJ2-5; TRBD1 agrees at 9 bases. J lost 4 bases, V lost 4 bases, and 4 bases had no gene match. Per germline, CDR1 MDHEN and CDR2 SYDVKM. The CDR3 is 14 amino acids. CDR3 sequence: CASSSTGGRETQYF. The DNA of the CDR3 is TGTGCCAGCAGTTCCACAGGGGGCAGAGAGACCCAGTACTTC.

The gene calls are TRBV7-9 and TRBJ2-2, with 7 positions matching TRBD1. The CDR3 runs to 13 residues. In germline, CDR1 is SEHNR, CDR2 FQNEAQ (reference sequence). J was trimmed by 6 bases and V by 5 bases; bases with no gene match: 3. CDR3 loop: CASSPQGAGELFF. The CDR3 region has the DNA TGTGCCAGCAGCCCCCAGGGGGCCGGGGAGCTGTTTTTT. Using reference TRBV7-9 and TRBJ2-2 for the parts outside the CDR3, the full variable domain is DTGVSQNPRHKITKRGQNVTFRCDPISEHNRLYWYRQTLGQGPEFLTYFQNEAQLEKSRLLSDRFSAERPKGSFSTLEIQRTEQGDSAMYLCASSPQGAGELFFGEGSRLTVL.

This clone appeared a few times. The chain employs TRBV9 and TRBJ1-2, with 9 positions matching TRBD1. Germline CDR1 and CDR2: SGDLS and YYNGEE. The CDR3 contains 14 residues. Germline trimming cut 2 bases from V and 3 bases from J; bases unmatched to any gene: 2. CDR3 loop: CASSVRTGDYGYTF. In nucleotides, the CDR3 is TGTGCCAGCAGCGTGCGGACAGGGGACTATGGCTACACCTTC.

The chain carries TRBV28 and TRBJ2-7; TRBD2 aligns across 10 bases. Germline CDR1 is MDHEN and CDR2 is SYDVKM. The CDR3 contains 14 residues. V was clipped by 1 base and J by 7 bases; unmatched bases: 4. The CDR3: CASSLSGTSVEQYF. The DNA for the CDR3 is TGTGCCAGCAGTTTATCGGGGACTAGCGTTGAGCAGTACTTC.

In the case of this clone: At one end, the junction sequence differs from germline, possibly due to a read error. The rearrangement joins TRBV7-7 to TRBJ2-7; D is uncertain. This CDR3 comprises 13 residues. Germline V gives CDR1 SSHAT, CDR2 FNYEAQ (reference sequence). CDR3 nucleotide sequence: TGTGCTAGCAGCCCAAGCGACCTCGGGGAGCAGTACTTC. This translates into CASSPSDLGEQYF.

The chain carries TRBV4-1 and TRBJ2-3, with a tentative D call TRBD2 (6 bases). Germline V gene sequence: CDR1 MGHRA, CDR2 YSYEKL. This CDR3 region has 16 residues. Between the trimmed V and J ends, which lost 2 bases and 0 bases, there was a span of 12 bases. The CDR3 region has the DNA TGCGCCAGCAGCCAACCCTTTCGGGGGAGCACAGATACGCAGTATTTT. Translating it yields CASSQPFRGSTDTQYF.

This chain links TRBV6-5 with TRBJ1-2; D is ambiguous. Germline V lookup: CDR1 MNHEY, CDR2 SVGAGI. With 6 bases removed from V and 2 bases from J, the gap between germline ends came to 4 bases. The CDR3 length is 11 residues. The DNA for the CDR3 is TGTGCCAGCAGGGCAAACTATGGCTACACCTTC. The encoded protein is CASRANYGYTF.

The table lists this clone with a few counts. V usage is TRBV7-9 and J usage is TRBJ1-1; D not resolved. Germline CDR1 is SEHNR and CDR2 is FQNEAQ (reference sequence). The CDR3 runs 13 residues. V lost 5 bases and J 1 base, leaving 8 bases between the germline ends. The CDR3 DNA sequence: TGTGCCAGCAGCCCTCCAGGGAACACTGAAGCTTTCTTT. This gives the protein CASSPPGNTEAFF.

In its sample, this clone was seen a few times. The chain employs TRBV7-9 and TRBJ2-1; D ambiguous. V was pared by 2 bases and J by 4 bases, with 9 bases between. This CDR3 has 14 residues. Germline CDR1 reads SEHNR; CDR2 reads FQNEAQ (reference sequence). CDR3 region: CASSLRTKYNEQFF. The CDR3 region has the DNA TGTGCCAGCAGCTTACGTACTAAGTACAATGAGCAGTTCTTC.

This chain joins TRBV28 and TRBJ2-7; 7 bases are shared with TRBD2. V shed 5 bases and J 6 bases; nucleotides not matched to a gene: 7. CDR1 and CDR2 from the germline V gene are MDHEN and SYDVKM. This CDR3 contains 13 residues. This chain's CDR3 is CASSQGGSGEQYF. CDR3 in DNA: TGTGCCAGCAGTCAGGGAGGGAGCGGCGAGCAGTACTTC.

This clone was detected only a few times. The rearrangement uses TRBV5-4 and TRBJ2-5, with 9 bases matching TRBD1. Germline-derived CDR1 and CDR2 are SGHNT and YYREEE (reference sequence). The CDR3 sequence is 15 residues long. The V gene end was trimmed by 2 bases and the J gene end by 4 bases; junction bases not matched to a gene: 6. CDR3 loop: CASSLRDRVLETQYF. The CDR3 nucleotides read TGTGCCAGCAGCTTAAGGGACAGGGTTTTAGAGACCCAGTACTTC.

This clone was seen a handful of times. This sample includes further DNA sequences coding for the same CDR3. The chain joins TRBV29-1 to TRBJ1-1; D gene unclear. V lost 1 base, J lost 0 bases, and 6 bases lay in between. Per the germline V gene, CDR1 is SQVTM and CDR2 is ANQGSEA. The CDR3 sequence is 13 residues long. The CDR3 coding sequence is TGCAGCGTTGAAGCTGAGATGAACACTGAAGCTTTCTTT. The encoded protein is CSVEAEMNTEAFF. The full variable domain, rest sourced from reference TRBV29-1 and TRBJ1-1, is SAVISQKPSRDICQRGTSLTIQCQVDSQVTMMFWYRQQPGQSLTLIATANQGSEATYESGFVIDKFPISRPNLTFSTLTVSNMSPEDSSIYLCSVEAEMNTEAFFGQGTRLTVV.

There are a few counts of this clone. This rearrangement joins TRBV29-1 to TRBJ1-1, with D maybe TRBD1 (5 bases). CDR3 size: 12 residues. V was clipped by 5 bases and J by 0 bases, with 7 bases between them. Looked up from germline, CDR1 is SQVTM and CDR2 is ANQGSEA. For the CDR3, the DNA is TGCAGCGTTCAGGGCATGAACACTGAAGCTTTCTTT. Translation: CSVQGMNTEAFF.

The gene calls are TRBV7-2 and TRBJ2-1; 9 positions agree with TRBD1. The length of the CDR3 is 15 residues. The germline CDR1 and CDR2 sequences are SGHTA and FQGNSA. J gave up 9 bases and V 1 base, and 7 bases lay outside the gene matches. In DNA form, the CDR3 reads TGTGCCAGCAGCTTAGATGGACAGGGGTTCCGTGAGCAGTTCTTC. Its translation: CASSLDGQGFREQFF.

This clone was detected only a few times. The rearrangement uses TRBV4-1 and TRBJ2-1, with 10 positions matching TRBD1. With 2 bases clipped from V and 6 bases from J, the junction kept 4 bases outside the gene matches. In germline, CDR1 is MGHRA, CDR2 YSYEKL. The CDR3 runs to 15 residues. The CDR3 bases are TGCGCCAGCAGCCAACCCCGGGACAGGGGCAATGAGCAGTTCTTC. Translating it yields CASSQPRDRGNEQFF.

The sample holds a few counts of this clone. In nucleotides, the CDR3 is TGTGCCAGCAGTGACAGGGGGTCCTATGGCTACACCTTC. Translation: CASSDRGSYGYTF. The chain recombines TRBV25-1 with TRBJ1-2, with 7 positions matching TRBD1. Germline V CDR1 and CDR2: MGHDK, SYGVNS. The CDR3 loop spans 13 amino acids. V shed 3 bases and J 4 bases; nucleotides not matched to a gene: 2.

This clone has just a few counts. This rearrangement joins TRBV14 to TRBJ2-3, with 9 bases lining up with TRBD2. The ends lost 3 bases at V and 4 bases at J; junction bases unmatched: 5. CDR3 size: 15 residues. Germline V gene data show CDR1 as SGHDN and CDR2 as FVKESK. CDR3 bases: TGTGCCAGCAGCCAGATGAGGACTAGCGCAGATACGCAGTATTTT. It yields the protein CASSQMRTSADTQYF.